Below, 19 T cell receptor beta chains from the same sample are listed, as sequenced in a study of vaccination effects on CD4 cells after COVID-19. In the ViraFEST assay, antigen-specific CD4+ clonotypes were identified by expansion after peptide-pool stimulation. Subsequent to roughly 10 days of culture, CD4+ T cells were isolated. In the vaccine recipients, nucleocapsid antibodies were negative and there was no prior SARS-CoV-2 infection. No antigen has been assigned to these receptors. Sequenced by immunoSEQ multiplex PCR; TCRdb stores in-frame clones only, minus some. The repertoire holds over 60,000 clones, approximately 76% seen once, with 2.5% to 3.5% in the top ten. The sample in question was CD4+ T cells from PBMCs cultured with HCoV-NL63 spike peptides, obtained before COVID-19 vaccination. The receptor source for this set is a human donor who received a COVID-19 vaccine.

This chain joins TRBV28 and TRBJ2-3; D is perhaps TRBD2 (7 bases). This CDR3 has 14 residues. The V gene lost 7 bases and the J gene lost 1 base, with 12 bases spanning the gap. Germline V gene sequence: CDR1 MDHEN, CDR2 SYDVKM. DNA of the CDR3: TGTGCCAGCACCCGAGGGGGGGGCACAGATACGCAGTATTTT. As protein: CASTRGGGTDTQYF.

V gene TRBV5-1 combines with J gene TRBJ1-4; TRBD1 is a possible D gene (6 bases). The CDR3 has 15 amino acids. V dropped 0 bases and J dropped 8 bases, with 14 bases sitting between them. Looked up from germline, CDR1 is SGHRS and CDR2 is YFSETQ. CDR3 sequence: CASSLEGTRREKLFF. DNA for the CDR3: TGCGCCAGCAGCTTGGAGGGGACAAGAAGGGAAAAACTGTTTTTT.

The chain joins TRBV7-9 to TRBJ1-6; 9 bases align to TRBD1. V dropped 4 bases and J dropped 7; count of bases not matched to a gene: 5. CDR1 and CDR2 (germline): SEHNR, FQNEAQ (reference sequence). This CDR3 has 15 residues. CDR3 coding DNA: TGTGCCAGCAGCTCGGGGGACAGGGAGAATTCACCCCTCCACTTT. Translation gives CASSSGDRENSPLHF.

This chain connects TRBV27 to TRBJ2-1; no reliable D call. The CDR3 loop spans 15 amino acids. Germline CDR1 reads MNHEY; CDR2 reads SMNVEV (reference sequence). V gave up 0 bases and J gave up 2 bases, with 8 bases separating them. CDR3 nucleotides: TGTGCCAGCAGTTTATCGAAGGGCCCCTACAATGAGCAGTTCTTC. The encoded protein is CASSLSKGPYNEQFF.

The chain links TRBV5-4 to TRBJ1-1; 9 positions match TRBD1. The CDR3 covers 14 residues. Germline CDR1 and CDR2: SGHNT and YYREEE (reference sequence). V lost 5 bases and J lost 3; bases outside the gene matches: 5. In DNA form, the CDR3 reads TGTGCCAGCAGTCGACAGGGGGAAGACACTGAAGCTTTCTTT. Its protein product is CASSRQGEDTEAFF.

The chain joins TRBV5-1 to TRBJ2-5, with 10 bases that match TRBD1. The trim removed 3 bases at V and 4 bases at J, leaving 6 bases unmatched. Germline V gene sequence: CDR1 SGHRS, CDR2 YFSETQ. The CDR3 sequence is 15 residues long. This CDR3 reads CASSSGTGVAETQYF. In DNA form, the CDR3 reads TGCGCCAGCAGCTCCGGGACAGGGGTTGCAGAGACCCAGTACTTC. Drawing the rest from reference TRBV5-1 and TRBJ2-5, the complete variable domain is KAGVTQTPRYLIKTRGQQVTLSCSPISGHRSVSWYQQTPGQGLQFLFEYFSETQRNKGNFPGRFSGRQFSNSRSEMNVSTLELGDSALYLCASSSGTGVAETQYFGPGTRLLVL.

V and J are TRBV6-5 and TRBJ2-6; D unresolved. The CDR3 has 13 residues. V lost 8 bases and J lost 2, with 7 bases in between. CDR1 and CDR2 from the germline V gene are MNHEY and SVGAGI. In DNA form, the CDR3 reads TGTGCCAGCCGGGTTCCTGGGGCCAACGTCCTGACTTTC. Encoded protein: CASRVPGANVLTF.

The chain combines TRBV19 with TRBJ1-3; D unclear. CDR1 and CDR2 (germline): LNHDA, SQIVND (reference sequence). The ends were cut back, 6 bases at V and 0 bases at J, with 9 bases in the middle. The CDR3 length is 14 residues. CDR3 DNA: TGTGCCAGTAGAATGGCGGGCTCTGGAAACACCATATATTTT. Translated, it gives CASRMAGSGNTIYF.

This clone was observed a few times. V is TRBV24-1 and J is TRBJ2-1, with D unclear. V was trimmed by 5 bases and J by 6 bases, leaving 10 bases between them. This CDR3 is built from 13 residues. The V gene's germline CDR1 is KGHDR and CDR2 SFDVKD. CDR3 nucleotides: TGTGCCACCAGTGTACCCCTGAGCAATGAGCAGTTCTTC. It yields the protein CATSVPLSNEQFF.

This chain uses TRBV2 with TRBJ1-3; 12 nucleotides match TRBD1. The CDR3 runs to 18 residues. Germline V gives CDR1 SNHLY, CDR2 FYNNEI. Trimming at V came to 6 bases and at J to 0 bases, leaving 9 bases not matched to a gene. The CDR3 spells CASRPGQGATHSGNTIYF. The CDR3 DNA follows: TGTGCCAGCAGACCGGGACAGGGGGCCACGCACTCTGGAAACACCATATATTTT.

This CDR3 is CASSHAQGDEQFF. CDR3 sequence (DNA): TGCGCCAGCAGCCATGCCCAGGGCGATGAGCAGTTCTTC. The J gene is TRBJ2-1, the V gene TRBV4-3; D possibly corresponds to TRBD1 (5 bases). The V gene lost 3 bases and the J gene lost 8 bases, with 11 bases spanning the gap. The CDR3 has 13 residues. The germline V gene has CDR1 LGHNA and CDR2 YSLEER.

The chain joins TRBV3-1 (or the pseudogene TRBV3-2) to TRBJ2-7; 9 bases agree with TRBD2. The CDR3 has 15 residues. Trimming cost V 4 bases and J 0 bases; bases outside gene matches: 4. Germline V lookup: CDR1 LGHDT, CDR2 YNNKEL (reference sequence). The CDR3 DNA sequence: TGTGCCAGCAGCCGGGGGCGGGGGGGCTCCTACGAGCAGTACGTC. Its protein product is CASSRGRGGSYEQYV.

In DNA form, the CDR3 reads TGTGCCAGCAGCCCACAGCCCCCCGGGACTAGCTATTACACCGGGGAGCTGTTTTTT. It specifies CASSPQPPGTSYYTGELFF. The chain links TRBV7-3 to TRBJ2-2; 9 bases match TRBD2. The CDR3 contains 19 residues. In germline, CDR1 is SGHTA, CDR2 FQGTGA. The trim removed 5 bases at V and 3 bases at J, leaving 16 bases unmatched.

V is TRBV19 and J is TRBJ1-1; 8 bases line up with TRBD1. This CDR3 is built from 15 residues. With V trimmed by 9 bases and J by 8 bases, 17 bases remained unmatched. Germline CDR1 and CDR2: LNHDA and SQIVND (reference sequence). DNA of the CDR3: TGTGCCAGGAGGCAGGACAGGGAGGAATTACGGGAAGCTTTCTTT. Protein product: CARRQDREELREAFF.

This chain connects TRBV11-1 to TRBJ1-6; TRBD1 agrees at 7 bases. V shed 2 bases and J 10 bases; nucleotides not matched to a gene: 8. The CDR3 has 15 amino acids. Germline CDR1 SGHAT, CDR2 FQDESV (reference sequence). Here the CDR3 reads CASSLRGGSESPLHF. CDR3 coding DNA: TGTGCCAGCAGCTTACGAGGGGGCAGCGAATCACCCCTCCACTTT.

The chain couples TRBV24-1 to TRBJ1-2; no clear D gene. The CDR3 length is 13 residues. CDR1 is KGHDR and CDR2 is SFDVKD in the germline V gene. Trimming removed 3 bases from V and 0 bases from J, with 4 bases in between. CDR3 in DNA: TGTGCCACCAGTGATGGGGCTAACTATGGCTACACCTTC. It is translated as CATSDGANYGYTF.

The genes are TRBV4-3 and TRBJ1-5; D remains unclear. V dropped 0 bases and J dropped 4 bases, with 7 bases sitting between them. CDR3 length: 14 residues. Germline CDR1 LGHNA, CDR2 YSLEER. CDR3 region: CASSQDMGNQPQHF. The CDR3 DNA sequence: TGCGCCAGCAGCCAAGATATGGGGAATCAGCCCCAGCATTTT.

This chain connects TRBV4-2 to TRBJ2-5, with 12 bases lining up with TRBD2. The CDR3 totals 16 residues. Germline V gene data show CDR1 as LGHNA and CDR2 as YNFKEQ. V lost 4 bases and J lost 3; bases outside the gene matches: 6. The CDR3 region is CASSRSSGGAEETQYF. The CDR3 DNA reads as TGTGCCAGCAGCCGGTCTAGCGGGGGGGCGGAAGAGACCCAGTACTTC.

V is TRBV19 and J is TRBJ1-3; the D gene is possibly TRBD1 (6 bases). The ends were cut back, 7 bases at V and 4 bases at J, with 14 bases in the middle. This CDR3 has 14 residues. The germline CDR1 and CDR2 sequences are LNHDA and SQIVND (reference sequence). The CDR3, as DNA: TGTGCCAGTACCAAGGACAGAAGCGGAAACACCATATATTTT. It is translated as CASTKDRSGNTIYF.